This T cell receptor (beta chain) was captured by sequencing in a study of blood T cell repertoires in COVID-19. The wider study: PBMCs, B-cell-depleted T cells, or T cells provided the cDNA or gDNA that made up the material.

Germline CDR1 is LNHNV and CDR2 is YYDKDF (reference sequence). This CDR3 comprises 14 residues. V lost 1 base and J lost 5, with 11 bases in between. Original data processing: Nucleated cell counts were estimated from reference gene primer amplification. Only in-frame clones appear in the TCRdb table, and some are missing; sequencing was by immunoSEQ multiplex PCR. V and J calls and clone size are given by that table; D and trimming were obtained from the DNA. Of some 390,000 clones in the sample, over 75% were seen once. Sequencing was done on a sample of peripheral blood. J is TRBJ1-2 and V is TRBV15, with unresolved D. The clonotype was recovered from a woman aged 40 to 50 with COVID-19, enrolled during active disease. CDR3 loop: CATSRGGQVYGYTF. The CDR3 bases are TGTGCCACCAGCAGAGGTGGGCAGGTATATGGCTACACCTTC.